One sample yielded the 16 T cell receptor beta chains listed below, sequenced in a study of identical twins. MiXCR, applied by TCRdb to the 5' RACE reads, yields one record per CDR3 protein. The sample includes roughly 710,000 distinct CDR3 sequences, 6% to 6.5% seen only once; the top ten take 1.5% to 2%. Sequencing input: naive T cells sorted from blood. These receptors all stem from a man between 18 and 29 years old in good health.

V usage is TRBV11-3 and J usage is TRBJ2-7; D not resolved. V gave up 5 bases and J gave up 0 bases, with 14 bases separating them. Germline V gene lookup returns CDR1 SGHNT and CDR2 YENEEA. This CDR3 contains 15 residues. CDR3 protein: CASSPNVLLSYEQYV. The CDR3 DNA follows: TGTGCCAGCAGCCCGAATGTATTACTCTCCTACGAGCAGTACGTC.

This chain joins TRBV19 and TRBJ1-2; D unclear. The germline gives CDR1 LNHDA, CDR2 SQIVND (reference sequence). The CDR3 is 14 amino acids. Deletions cut 6 bases from V and 3 bases from J, with 14 bases between. The CDR3 spells CASRDNNPYYGYTF. CDR3 coding DNA: TGTGCCAGTAGGGATAATAACCCTTACTATGGCTACACCTTC.

The V gene is TRBV3-1, the J gene TRBJ2-7; possible D gene TRBD1, 6 bases. Germline-derived CDR1 and CDR2 are LGHDT and YNNKEL (reference sequence). The CDR3 loop spans 13 amino acids. Trimming took 3 bases from V and 3 from J, leaving 9 bases between them. The DNA of the CDR3 is TGTGCCAGCAGCCATGGACAGCGCTACGAGCAGTACTTC. This gives the protein CASSHGQRYEQYF.

This clonotype was recorded at least ten times. The chain links TRBV12-3 or TRBV12-4 to TRBJ2-7; the match to TRBD1 covers 9 bases. Losses at the gene ends were 6 bases for V and 3 bases for J; bases not matched to a gene: 3. The CDR3 length is 13 residues. The CDR3 loop is CASRRDRDYEQYV. The CDR3 nucleotides are TGTGCCAGCAGGCGGGACAGGGACTACGAGCAGTACGTC.

This clonotype was counted between two and nine times. The chain uses TRBV11-2 and TRBJ2-1; D may correspond to TRBD1 or TRBD2 (5 bases each). The CDR3 contains 17 residues. V was pared by 3 bases and J by 2 bases, with 17 bases between. The germline V gene has CDR1 SGHAT and CDR2 FQNNGV. The chain's CDR3 is CASSLGVGRRPYNEQFF. The CDR3 DNA is TGTGCCAGCAGCTTGGGGGTAGGGCGCCGCCCCTACAATGAGCAGTTCTTC.

This clonotype has at least ten counts. This chain uses TRBV29-1 with TRBJ2-3; D is undetermined. Germline CDR1 is SQVTM and CDR2 is ANQGSEA. This CDR3 has 12 amino acids. V was cut by 7 bases and J by 4 bases, with 12 bases left in between. CDR3 nucleotide sequence: TGCAGCGCTCAGGTTGGGCCAGATACGCAGTATTTT. Translation gives CSAQVGPDTQYF.

This clonotype has a count of ten or more. The rearrangement joins TRBV12-3 or TRBV12-4 to TRBJ1-5; D is uncertain. The germline V and J ends were trimmed by 4 bases and 9 bases, with 13 bases remaining between them. The CDR3 is 13 residues long. As DNA, the CDR3 is TGTGCCAGCAGTTCTATGGACGCCTGGCCCCAGCATTTT. Translated, it gives CASSSMDAWPQHF.

This clonotype was observed many times. J is TRBJ2-3 and V is TRBV7-2, with 9 bases identical to TRBD2. Germline V gene sequence: CDR1 SGHTA, CDR2 FQGNSA. The trim removed 5 bases at V and 5 bases at J, leaving 2 bases unmatched. The CDR3 spans 13 residues. DNA for the CDR3: TGTGCCAGCAGCCGTAGCGGGAGAGATACGCAGTATTTT. Its translation is CASSRSGRDTQYF.

The genes are TRBV12-5 and TRBJ2-1; the match to TRBD1 covers 8 bases. Germline V gene lookup returns CDR1 LGHNT and CDR2 FRNRAP. V lost 5 bases to trimming and J lost 6 bases; unmatched junction nucleotides: 15. The CDR3 runs 17 residues. The CDR3 DNA sequence: TGTGCTAGTGGTCCCCCGGCCACCGGGACAGGAGGCAATGAGCAGTTCTTC. Protein sequence: CASGPPATGTGGNEQFF.

The sample holds many counts of this clonotype. J is TRBJ2-1 and V is TRBV12-3 or TRBV12-4, with TRBD2 matching over 11 bases. The CDR3 runs 15 residues. The junction had 6 bases not matched to a gene; V was cut back by 6 bases and J by 5 bases. The CDR3: CASRPLAGGHNEQFF. CDR3 nucleotides: TGTGCCAGCAGACCATTAGCGGGAGGGCACAATGAGCAGTTCTTC.

This clonotype has a handful of counts. The rearrangement joins TRBV20-1 to TRBJ2-1; 9 nucleotides line up with TRBD2. Trimming took 2 bases from V and 5 from J; bases not matched to a gene: 7. The CDR3 contains 15 residues. Germline lookup yields CDR1 DFQATT and CDR2 SNEGSKA (reference sequence). This CDR3 is CSARNSGGFHNEQFF. For the CDR3, the DNA is TGCAGTGCTAGAAACAGCGGGGGGTTCCACAATGAGCAGTTCTTC.

This chain connects TRBV12-3 or TRBV12-4 to TRBJ2-2; possible D gene TRBD1, 5 bases. The length of the CDR3 is 16 residues. Trimming took 5 bases from V and 0 from J, leaving 13 bases between them. The CDR3: CASSPGLSPNTGELFF. The CDR3 DNA reads as TGTGCCAGCAGTCCAGGGTTATCTCCGAACACCGGGGAGCTGTTTTTT.

As to this clonotype: One junction end does not reproduce the germline sequence, and a read error may be involved. The chain combines TRBV7-9 with TRBJ2-2; D uncertain. Germline assignment: CDR1 SEHNR and CDR2 FQNEAQ (reference sequence). The CDR3 length is 16 residues. The CDR3 bases are TGTGCCAGCAGCGTAGCCGGGCCCGAGGCGACCGGGGAGCTGTTTTTT. Residues: CASSVAGPEATGELFF.

This clonotype was counted between two and nine times. The rearrangement uses TRBV19 and TRBJ2-1; D call uncertain. Trimming stripped 1 base from V and 0 bases from J, with 4 bases between. Germline V gene sequence: CDR1 LNHDA, CDR2 SQIVND (reference sequence). This CDR3 has 14 amino acids. The CDR3 sequence is CASSIAGSYNEQFF. Written as DNA, the CDR3 is TGTGCCAGTAGTATAGCGGGCTCCTACAATGAGCAGTTCTTC.

This clonotype occurred many times. The chain uses TRBV27 and TRBJ2-5; 15 positions agree with TRBD2. Trimming at V came to 5 bases and at J to 4 bases, leaving 14 bases not matched to a gene. Germline V gene sequence: CDR1 MNHEY, CDR2 SMNVEV (reference sequence). There are 19 residues in the CDR3. CDR3 in amino acids: CASSTGTSGRTVPLETQYF. In DNA, the CDR3 is TGTGCCAGCAGTACGGGGACTAGCGGGAGGACCGTACCACTAGAGACCCAGTACTTC.

About this clonotype itself: A much more abundant neighbour one base away suggests this may be a read error. The CDR3 does not close with the conserved phenylalanine or tryptophan, likely indicating a read error. The genes are TRBV5-1 and TRBJ2-5, with 7 bases aligning to TRBD1. Germline lookup yields CDR1 SGHRS and CDR2 YFSETQ. Trimming took 0 bases from V and 1 from J; bases not matched to a gene: 9. This CDR3 region has 17 residues. CDR3: CASSLGIQTGIQETQYC. CDR3 DNA sequence: TGCGCCAGCAGCTTGGGAATTCAGACAGGGATCCAAGAGACCCAGTACTGC.